Presented here are 10 T cell receptor beta chains from one specimen sequenced in a study of radiation and T cells in renal cell carcinoma. Method: immunoSEQ multiplex PCR; TCRdb's copy keeps in-frame clones and lacks some. The data hold about 9,200 clones, with approximately 54% observed a single time. Indicated treatment: 15 Gy SBRT to primary tumor, nephrectomy 4 weeks later. Sample: tumor tissue, taken from a patient whose treatment included radiotherapy and nephrectomy. The receptors shown here come from a man aged 55 to 70 with renal cell carcinoma.

The rearrangement uses TRBV6-5 and TRBJ2-6, with no clear D. V gave up 10 bases and J gave up 2 bases, with 9 bases separating them. The CDR3 runs 13 residues. Per the germline V gene, CDR1 is MNHEY and CDR2 is SVGAGI. CDR3: CAIKHAGANVLTF. CDR3 in DNA: TGTGCCATCAAACATGCTGGGGCCAACGTCCTGACTTTC.

This clone occurred a few times. The chain uses TRBV28 and TRBJ2-1; D unresolved. V lost 4 bases and J lost 4, with 14 bases in between. Germline V gives CDR1 MDHEN, CDR2 SYDVKM. This CDR3 has 15 amino acids. The CDR3 DNA is TGTGCCAGCAGTTACTCGGGTCGAAGATACAATGAGCAGTTCTTC. Translated, it gives CASSYSGRRYNEQFF. The variable domain in full, completed from reference TRBV28 and TRBJ2-1, reads DVKVTQSSRYLVKRTGEKVFLECVQDMDHENMFWYRQDPGLGLRLIYFSYDVKMKEKGDIPEGYSVSREKKERFSLILESASTNQTSMYLCASSYSGRRYNEQFFGPGTRLTVL.

This clone was observed a few times. The J gene is TRBJ1-2, the V gene TRBV6-5, with a weak D call TRBD1 (6 bases). Trimming removed 5 bases at V and 7 bases at J, with 11 bases between. Germline V gene lookup returns CDR1 MNHEY and CDR2 SVGAGI. The CDR3 is 12 residues long. This CDR3 reads CASSLQGGGYTF. The CDR3 nucleotides are TGTGCCAGCAGTCTACAGGGAGGTGGCTACACCTTC.

V usage is TRBV25-1 and J usage is TRBJ1-2; D may be TRBD1 (5 bases). Trimming shortened V by 3 bases and J by 8 bases, and 10 bases separated the two germline ends. The germline CDR1 and CDR2 sequences are MGHDK and SYGVNS. This CDR3 has 12 residues. The chain's CDR3 is CASSDQGGGYTF. CDR3 DNA: TGTGCCAGCAGTGATCAGGGTGGCGGCTACACCTTC.

Comment on this clone: Other DNA sequences in this specimen translate into the identical CDR3. This chain connects TRBV7-9 to TRBJ1-5; D remains unclear. This CDR3 has 14 residues. Germline assignment: CDR1 SEHNR and CDR2 FQNEAQ (reference sequence). V was pared by 0 bases and J by 0 bases, with 3 bases between. The CDR3 reads CASSLAGSNQPQHF. CDR3 sequence (DNA): TGTGCCAGCAGCTTAGCGGGTAGCAATCAGCCCCAGCATTTT.

This clone was observed a few times. This rearrangement joins TRBV4-1 to TRBJ1-2, with a tentative D call TRBD1 (5 bases). The V gene's germline CDR1 is MGHRA and CDR2 YSYEKL. The V end was cut by 4 bases, the J end by 4 bases, with 22 bases between. The length of the CDR3 is 17 residues. The chain's CDR3 is CASSPEPQGLTPYGYTF. CDR3 bases: TGCGCCAGCAGCCCCGAGCCTCAGGGTCTCACACCCTATGGCTACACCTTC.

The DNA of the CDR3 is TGCGCCAGCCGGTTTGGGGTGAACACTGAAGCTTTCTTT. Translation gives CASRFGVNTEAFF. The chain links TRBV10-1 to TRBJ1-1; D is uncertain. The ends were cut back, 8 bases at V and 0 bases at J, with 10 bases in the middle. Looked up from germline, CDR1 is WNHNN and CDR2 is SYGVQD (reference sequence). The CDR3 sequence is 13 residues long.

The chain carries TRBV19 and TRBJ2-5; TRBD1 agrees at 10 bases. Looked up from germline, CDR1 is LNHDA and CDR2 is SQIVND (reference sequence). Trimming at V came to 2 bases and at J to 4 bases, leaving 7 bases not matched to a gene. CDR3 length: 16 amino acids. CDR3 DNA: TGTGCCAGTAGTATAAGCGGACAGGGGGAGCGAGAGACCCAGTACTTC. This translates into CASSISGQGERETQYF.

This clone was counted a single time. V is TRBV19 and J is TRBJ2-1, with TRBD2 matching 12 bases. Germline CDR1 is LNHDA and CDR2 is SQIVND (reference sequence). Trimming removed 5 bases from V and 8 bases from J; junction bases left unmatched: 1. This CDR3 is built from 13 residues. The CDR3 region is CASSSSGRDEQFF. The CDR3 DNA sequence: TGTGCCAGTAGTTCTAGCGGGAGGGATGAGCAGTTCTTC. Drawing the rest from reference TRBV19 and TRBJ2-1, the complete variable domain is DGGITQSPKYLFRKEGQNVTLSCEQNLNHDAMYWYRQDPGQGLRLIYYSQIVNDFQKGDIAEGYSVSREKKESFPLTVTSAQKNPTAFYLCASSSSGRDEQFFGPGTRLTVL.

This rearrangement joins TRBV28 to TRBJ1-4; the D gene is possibly TRBD1 (5 bases). The CDR3 sequence is 17 residues long. CDR1 and CDR2 (germline): MDHEN, SYDVKM. V was clipped by 3 bases and J by 0 bases, with 14 bases between them. The CDR3 DNA is TGTGCCAGCAGTTTTGAGGGGACGGGTGCAACTAATGAAAAACTGTTTTTT. Its translation: CASSFEGTGATNEKLFF.